This TCR beta chain derives from a study of T cells in Graves' hyperthyroidism and ophthalmopathy. About the research overall: The blood sample was taken at first diagnosis, before treatment began.

From germline, CDR1 is SGHRS and CDR2 YFSETQ. Trimming pared 2 bases from V and 6 bases from J, leaving 20 bases between. The CDR3 totals 16 residues. The TCR beta CDR3 regions underwent amplification using RNA transcripts as the source. A first-round RT-PCR of the TCR CDR3 used the HTBI primer set. TCRdb re-called the multiplex PCR reads with MiXCR, one entry per CDR3 protein. The sample lists around 690,000 distinct CDR3 sequences; approximately 15% were seen once. Uncontrolled infection, other autoimmune disease, pregnancy or lactation excluded patients. This chain connects TRBV5-1 to TRBJ1-1; TRBD1 is a possible D gene (6 bases). Sequencing input: blood. This receptor was identified in a man aged 45-60 years with Graves' hyperthyroidism. For the CDR3, the DNA is TGCGCCAGCAGCTTATCGGACAGCGAAGTGGACTCTGAAGCTTTCTTT. Protein: CASSLSDSEVDSEAFF.